This T cell receptor (beta chain) was obtained from a study of OX40 agonist ivuxolimab in advanced cancers. Study background: At doses from 0.01 to 10 mg/kg, patients were given intravenous ivuxolimab every 2 weeks. Study-wide findings and caveats: Compared with CD4+, CD8+ T cells on average had more expanded clones.

The CDR3 spans 14 residues. J gave up 7 bases and V 4 bases, and 7 bases lay outside the gene matches. Germline-derived CDR1 and CDR2 are MGHRA and YSYEKL. The protocol was immunoSEQ multiplex PCR, while the TCRdb copy is restricted to in-frame clones and leaves out a portion. The sample has around 50,000 clones, approximately 86% seen once; the top ten hold 3% to 3.5%. For this clone: The antigen is not known.

This sequence originates from an adult with an advanced solid tumor such as melanoma, head and neck, liver or kidney cancer. The source material was CD4+ or CD8+ T cells sorted from blood, sampled in a trial of the OX40 agonist ivuxolimab. V gene TRBV4-1 combines with J gene TRBJ2-1, with TRBD2 matching 7 bases. The CDR3 DNA sequence: TGCGCCAGCAGCCGGGGTCTAGCGGAAAATGAGCAGTTCTTC. Its protein is CASSRGLAENEQFF.